Listed below are T cell receptor beta chains from one sample, sequenced in a study of shared clonotypes between healthy human individuals. Sequenced by immunoSEQ multiplex PCR; TCRdb stores in-frame clones only, minus some. This sample has under 600,000 clones, with 60% to 80% found just once. The sequencing sample was made of PBMCs. The source of these receptors is a woman in her thirties or forties in good health. Some clones in this sample may be carry-over from other donors' samples. Both conserved end residues are part of each CDR3. D genes are given only for firm matches. Rows may omit the clone size; those that give it use once, few, many or a size class.

v_gene,j_gene,abundance,d_gene,CDR3nt,CDR3aa
TRBV5-1,TRBJ1-1,many,TRBD1,TGCGCCAGCAGCGACACAGGGGGCGCCGGGGAAGCTTTCTTT,CASSDTGGAGEAFF
TRBV19,TRBJ1-2,many,TRBD1,TGTGCCAGTAGTCCCGGACAGGGGGTATACTATGGCTACACCTTC,CASSPGQGVYYGYTF
TRBV28,TRBJ2-2,few,-,TGTGCCAGCAGTTTAGGGAACCTCGGGGAGCTGTTTTTT,CASSLGNLGELFF
TRBV18,TRBJ1-5,-,-,TGTGCCAGCTCACCTGGTCAGGCTCGGAATCAGCCCCAGCATTTT,CASSPGQARNQPQHF
TRBV6-4,TRBJ1-5,-,-,TGTGCCAGCTGGACTCAGCCCCAGCATTTT,CASWTQPQHF
TRBV5-1,TRBJ2-7,-,-,TGCGCCAGCAGCCCAGACACGGACTCCTACGAGCAGTACTTC,CASSPDTDSYEQYF
TRBV30,TRBJ2-7,many,-,TGTGCCTGGAGTCGTATAGCGGTCCTCTCCTACGAGCAGTACTTC,CAWSRIAVLSYEQYF
TRBV5-6,TRBJ1-3,many,TRBD1,TGTGCCAGCAGCGAGGGACAGCCTCTCTCTGGAAACACCATATATTTT,CASSEGQPLSGNTIYF
TRBV6-5,TRBJ2-5,-,-,TGTGCCAGCAGTAGGGCTATCCAAGAGACCCAGTACTTC,CASSRAIQETQYF
TRBV5-1,TRBJ2-3,once,TRBD2,TGCGCCAGCAGCTTGTCCTACAGGCGGGAGGGAACAGATACGCAGTATTTT,CASSLSYRREGTDTQYF
TRBV2,TRBJ2-7,-,-,TGTGCCAGCAGTGAGGGGGCCTTCTCCTACGAGCAGTACTTC,CASSEGAFSYEQYF
TRBV4-2,TRBJ1-4,-,TRBD1,TGTGCCAGCAGCCAAGATAACCAGGGGGCCAACGGTGAAAAACTGTTTTTT,CASSQDNQGANGEKLFF
TRBV5-1,TRBJ2-5,-,-,TGCGCCAGCAGCCCGGATGGGGTACAAGAGACCCAGTACTTC,CASSPDGVQETQYF